Presented here are 5 T cell receptor beta chains from one specimen sequenced in a study of blood T cell repertoires in COVID-19. The method was immunoSEQ multiplex PCR; TCRdb's version includes in-frame clones alone and lacks a portion of them. The data hold about 280,000 clones, with 70% to 90% observed a single time. Sequenced input: peripheral blood. The receptors here all came from a middle-aged man with active or convalescent COVID-19.

The rearrangement uses TRBV7-8 and TRBJ1-5; TRBD1 aligns across 9 bases. The CDR3 has 14 amino acids. CDR1 SGHVS and CDR2 FQNEAQ come from the germline V gene. V was pared by 5 bases and J by 6 bases, with 5 bases of the junction left unmatched. CDR3 nucleotide sequence: TGTGCCAGCAGCGCAACGGACAGGGGTCAGCCCCAGCATTTT. Amino acid sequence: CASSATDRGQPQHF.

Points on this clone: This could be a read error, since a much larger clone is one nucleotide away. The chain combines TRBV9 with TRBJ2-7; 8 positions agree with TRBD2. CDR1 and CDR2 from the germline V gene are SGDLS and YYNGEE. The CDR3 covers 15 residues. V lost 4 bases to trimming and J lost 8 bases; unmatched junction nucleotides: 14. CDR3 region: CASSFTGTRGDKQYF. CDR3 DNA: TGTGCCAGCAGCTTCACCGGGACTAGGGGAGACAAGCAGTACTTC.

This rearrangement joins TRBV18 to TRBJ2-5; tentatively, D is TRBD2 (5 bases). Deletions cut 0 bases from V and 5 bases from J, with 7 bases between. CDR3 length equals 13 residues. CDR1 is KGHSH and CDR2 is LQKENI in the germline V gene. In nucleotides, the CDR3 is TGTGCCAGCTCACCACCGGCGGGTGAGACCCAGTACTTC. This translates into CASSPPAGETQYF.

The chain employs TRBV3-1 (or the pseudogene TRBV3-2) and TRBJ2-1; 7 positions agree with TRBD1. This CDR3 contains 21 residues. Unmatched junction bases numbered 17, after V lost 0 bases and J lost 0 bases. The germline CDR1 and CDR2 sequences are LGHDT and YNNKEL (reference sequence). This CDR3 reads CASSQDGADRPSESSYNEQFF. CDR3 nucleotide sequence: TGTGCCAGCAGCCAAGATGGGGCGGACAGGCCTTCCGAGAGCTCCTACAATGAGCAGTTCTTC.

The chain is built from TRBV15 and TRBJ2-7; 11 nucleotides match TRBD2. This CDR3 is 16 amino acids long. J gave up 2 bases and V 1 base, and 4 bases lay outside the gene matches. Germline assignment: CDR1 LNHNV and CDR2 YYDKDF (reference sequence). CDR3: CATSRVVTSGTYEQYF. The CDR3 DNA follows: TGTGCCACCAGCAGAGTGGTGACTAGCGGGACCTACGAGCAGTACTTC. Supplemented by reference TRBV15 and TRBJ2-7, the full variable domain reads DAMVIQNPRYQVTQFGKPVTLSCSQTLNHNVMYWYQQKSSQAPKLLFHYYDKDFNNEADTPDNFQSRRPNTSFCFLDIRSPGLGDTAMYLCATSRVVTSGTYEQYFGPGTRLTVT.